This T cell receptor beta chain is from a study of blood T cell repertoires in COVID-19. Libraries were prepared by immunoSEQ multiplex PCR; TCRdb keeps only in-frame clonotypes and omits some of them. Of 300,000 or so clones in the sample, more than 85% were seen once. This CDR3 comprises 14 residues. Trimming removed 5 bases from V and 2 bases from J, with 12 bases in between. The V gene's germline CDR1 is MNHEY and CDR2 SVGAGI. The sample consisted of peripheral blood. The rearrangement links TRBV6-5 to TRBJ1-1; D unresolved. The sequence was collected from a woman aged 30 to 39 with COVID-19, enrolled during active disease. The CDR3 reads CASSISPGNTEAFF. In DNA form, the CDR3 reads TGTGCCAGCAGTATTAGCCCGGGAAACACTGAAGCTTTCTTT.